What follows are 17 T cell receptor beta chains derived from one specimen sequenced in a study of T cells expressing NK-cell markers. TCRdb reprocessed the 5' RACE reads; each CDR3 protein has one entry and no DNA is given. This sample contains 250,000 to 300,000 distinct CDR3 sequences. What was sequenced was blood T cells: a sorted CD56 or NKG2C T cell subset, CD4+ or CD8+ T cells, or bulk PBMC T cells (not recorded which). These receptors came from a woman aged 18 to 75 in good health.

The chain links TRBV7-2 to TRBJ2-7; there is no DNA to check the TCRdb D call of TRBD1. The CDR3 runs to 13 residues. In germline, CDR1 is SGHTA, CDR2 FQGNSA. This CDR3 reads CASSLEWGGEQYF.

The V and J genes are TRBV5-1 and TRBJ1-1; TCRdb's D call, TRBD1, is unchecked because there is no DNA. From germline, CDR1 is SGHRS and CDR2 YFSETQ. The CDR3 length is 15 residues. The CDR3 protein is CASSLSARENTEAFF.

The chain employs TRBV29-1 and TRBJ2-7; TCRdb indicates TRBD1, and absent DNA this call remains unverified. The germline V gene encodes CDR1 SQVTM and CDR2 ANQGSEA. The CDR3 runs to 15 residues. The CDR3 is CSVESGTGDYYEQYF.

The V gene is TRBV15, the J gene TRBJ2-3; the D gene TCRdb calls, TRBD2, cannot be checked with no DNA. The germline CDR1 and CDR2 sequences are LNHNV and YYDKDF (reference sequence). This CDR3 is 17 amino acids long. The CDR3 protein is CATSRTPGLPSTDTQYF.

The chain joins TRBV18 to TRBJ2-5. The CDR3 spans 13 residues. Germline CDR1 is KGHSH and CDR2 is LQKENI. The CDR3 loop is CASSLQSGETQYF.

This CDR3 is CASSSPQGLNTEAFF. The V and J genes are TRBV7-8 and TRBJ1-1; absent DNA, TCRdb's TRBD1 call cannot be checked. This CDR3 contains 15 residues. Germline V lookup: CDR1 SGHVS, CDR2 FQNEAQ.

The rearrangement joins TRBV7-2 to TRBJ1-4; lacking DNA, the TRBD1 call made by TCRdb goes unchecked. Germline-derived CDR1 and CDR2 are SGHTA and FQGNSA. This CDR3 region has 14 residues. This CDR3 is CASSLSGASEKLFF.

The chain has TRBV7-2 and TRBJ2-7; TCRdb outputs TRBD1, but without DNA this stays unchecked. The CDR3 runs to 15 residues. Per germline, CDR1 SGHTA and CDR2 FQGNSA. CDR3 residues: CASSVAGTGKYEQYF.

The J gene is TRBJ2-7, the V gene TRBV6-5. The germline V gene encodes CDR1 MNHEY and CDR2 SVGAGI. The CDR3 length is 14 residues. The CDR3: CASSYSPGRYEQYF.

This chain joins TRBV5-1 and TRBJ2-1; TCRdb designates TRBD2, a call that cannot be tested without DNA. The CDR3 spans 15 residues. The germline gives CDR1 SGHRS, CDR2 YFSETQ. The CDR3 reads CASSYLAGVDNEQFF.

The chain recombines TRBV6-5 with TRBJ1-1; the D call of TRBD1 rests on TCRdb alone, since no DNA is present to check it. The CDR3 is 15 residues long. The germline V gene encodes CDR1 MNHEY and CDR2 SVGAGI. The CDR3 reads CASSLDGISITEAFF.

The rearrangement links TRBV3-1 to TRBJ2-3; without DNA, the TCRdb call of TRBD2 cannot be checked. The germline V gene encodes CDR1 LGHDT and CDR2 YNNKEL (reference sequence). There are 14 residues in the CDR3. CDR3 region: CASEGAGGTDTQYF.

V and J are TRBV15 and TRBJ2-7; as DNA is missing, the TRBD1 call by TCRdb cannot be tested. Germline V gene data show CDR1 as LNHNV and CDR2 as YYDKDF (reference sequence). The CDR3 loop spans 15 amino acids. The CDR3 loop is CATSTGDGKLEEQYF.

The V call is TRBV12-3 or TRBV12-4, the J call TRBJ1-2; TCRdb indicates TRBD1, and absent DNA this call remains unverified. The CDR3 has 17 residues. The CDR3 reads CASSSRGRGRVVWGYTF.

The rearrangement joins TRBV9 to TRBJ1-1; TCRdb's D call of TRBD1 is untestable without DNA. The CDR3 spans 17 residues. Germline CDR1 and CDR2: SGDLS and YYNGEE. The CDR3 spells CASSVGGSTALYAEAFF.

This chain links TRBV11-2 with TRBJ1-5. The CDR3 is 18 residues long. CDR1 is SGHAT, CDR2 FQNNGV, per germline. The CDR3 loop reads CASSLVRRGIYSNQPQHF.

The CDR3 sequence is CAIKIGTSGGPLWNEQFF. The chain is built from TRBV10-3 and TRBJ2-1; the D gene TCRdb calls, TRBD2, cannot be checked with no DNA. This CDR3 comprises 18 residues. Germline assignment: CDR1 ENHRY and CDR2 SYGVKD.